This T cell receptor beta chain was profiled in a study of spatial heterogeneity in lung cancer. Overall study context: Samples came from some 73 TRACERx patients with untreated early-stage lung cancer. In the raw reads, each unique TCR and UMI combination was present more than ten times on average. PBMC collected at follow-up were sequenced when available, a median of around two years after resection.

This clonotype was counted ten times or more. TCRdb used MiXCR to reprocess the 5' RACE reads, holding one entry per CDR3 protein. Altogether around 110,000 distinct CDR3 sequences are present, 12% being singletons, with the ten largest covering about 15%. V gave up 3 bases and J gave up 5 bases; unmatched junction bases: 7. The CDR3 is 15 amino acids. CDR1 and CDR2 from the germline V gene are SGHRS and YFSETQ. Time point specified: blood at routine non-recurrence follow-up after resection. Tumor, nontumor lung or frozen PBMC supplied whole RNA, sequenced without sorting. The V and J genes are TRBV5-1 and TRBJ2-2; 7 positions agree with TRBD1. The sequence derives from a male donor with early-stage non-small cell lung cancer. Source: PBMCs, taken at follow-up. The CDR3: CASSYQTGQTGELFF. For the CDR3, the DNA is TGCGCCAGCAGCTACCAGACAGGGCAAACCGGGGAGCTGTTTTTT.